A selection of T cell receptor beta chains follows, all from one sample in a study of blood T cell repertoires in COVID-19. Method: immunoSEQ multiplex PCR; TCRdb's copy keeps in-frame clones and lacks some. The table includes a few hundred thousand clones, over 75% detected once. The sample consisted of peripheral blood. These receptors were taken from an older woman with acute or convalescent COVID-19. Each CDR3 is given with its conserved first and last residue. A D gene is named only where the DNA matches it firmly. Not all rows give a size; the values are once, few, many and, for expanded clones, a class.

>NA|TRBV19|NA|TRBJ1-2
TGTGCCAGTAGTATCGCCAGGGGCGGTTATGGCTACACCTTC
CASSIARGGYGYTF
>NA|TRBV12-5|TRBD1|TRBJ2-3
TGTGCTAGTGGTACGGGACAGGGCACAGATACGCAGTATTTT
CASGTGQGTDTQYF
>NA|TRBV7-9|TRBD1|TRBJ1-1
TGTGCCAGCAGCTTATTGGTTGGGACAGGGATGAACACTGAAGCTTTCTTT
CASSLLVGTGMNTEAFF
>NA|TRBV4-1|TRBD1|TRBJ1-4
TGCGCCAGCAGCCAAGAGGGACAGGGGGCGCGGGGTAATGAAAAACTGTTTTTT
CASSQEGQGARGNEKLFF
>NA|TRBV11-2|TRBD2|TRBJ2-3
TGTGCCAGCAGCTTAGTTCGAGCGGGAGGGACAGATACGCAGTATTTT
CASSLVRAGGTDTQYF
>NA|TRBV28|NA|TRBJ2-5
TGTGCCAGCAGTCCGGATGGGACTGGTGGGGAGACCCAGTACTTC
CASSPDGTGGETQYF
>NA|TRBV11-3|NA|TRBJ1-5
TGTGCCAGCCGAGTACCGGGGTACAATCAGCCCCAGCATTTT
CASRVPGYNQPQHF
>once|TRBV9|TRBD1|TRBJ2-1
TGTGCCAGCAGCGCCCAGGGGGACACCTACAATGAGCAGTTCTTC
CASSAQGDTYNEQFF
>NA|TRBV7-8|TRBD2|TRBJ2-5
TGTGCCAGCAGCTTAGGGGTGGCGGGGGGATCAGAGACCCAGTACTTC
CASSLGVAGGSETQYF
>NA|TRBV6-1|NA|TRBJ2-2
TGTGCCAGCAGTGAACCGGGTCTCTCGACCGGGGAGCTGTTTTTT
CASSEPGLSTGELFF
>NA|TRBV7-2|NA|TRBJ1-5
TGTGCCAGCAGCTTAGTCGGGGGGCCCCAGCATTTT
CASSLVGGPQHF
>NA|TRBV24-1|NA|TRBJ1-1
TGTGCCACCAGTGATTCTTCGGGTTTCAACACTGAAGCTTTCTTT
CATSDSSGFNTEAFF
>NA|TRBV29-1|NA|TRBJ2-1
TGCAGCGTTGAAGATCCACTTCGGAGCGGCTACAATGAGCAGTTCTTC
CSVEDPLRSGYNEQFF
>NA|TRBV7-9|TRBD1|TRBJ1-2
TGTGCCAGCAGCGTAATCGACAGGGTTAGAGGCTACACCTTC
CASSVIDRVRGYTF
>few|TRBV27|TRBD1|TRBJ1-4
TGTGCCAGCAAACCGGGACAGGGAAGACAAAAACTGTTTTTT
CASKPGQGRQKLFF
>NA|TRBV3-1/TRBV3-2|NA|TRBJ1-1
TGTGCCAGCAGCCAAGGCAGGTCGTACACTGAAGCTTTCTTT
CASSQGRSYTEAFF
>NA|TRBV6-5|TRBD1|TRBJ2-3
TGTGCCGCGGGGACAGGGGGCGCATCAGATACGCAGTATTTT
CAAGTGGASDTQYF
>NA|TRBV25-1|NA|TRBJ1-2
TGTGCCAGCAGCCTATCGCTTGGGGGCCATGGCTACACCTTC
CASSLSLGGHGYTF
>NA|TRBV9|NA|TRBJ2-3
TGTGCCAGCAGCCCAAGCCCCCTCAAAGATACGCAGTATTTT
CASSPSPLKDTQYF
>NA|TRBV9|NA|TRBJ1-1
TGTGCCAGCAGCGTGGGACTTTACATGAACACTGAAGCTTTCTTT
CASSVGLYMNTEAFF
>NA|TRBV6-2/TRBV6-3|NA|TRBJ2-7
TGTGCCAGCAGTTACCGGGATTCCTGGGGCTCCTACGAGCAGTACTTC
CASSYRDSWGSYEQYF
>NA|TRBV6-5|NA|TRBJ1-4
TGTGCCAGCAGTTCGCCGGAGGATGCAACTAATGAAAAACTGTTTTTT
CASSSPEDATNEKLFF
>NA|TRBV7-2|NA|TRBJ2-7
TGTGCCAGCAGCTCAGCCAGCGCTCCCGAGCAGTACTTC
CASSSASAPEQYF
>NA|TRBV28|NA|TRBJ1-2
TGTGCCAGCAGTCAGATGACAGTGGCAGGCTACACCTTC
CASSQMTVAGYTF
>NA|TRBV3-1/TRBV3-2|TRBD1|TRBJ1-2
TGTGCCAGCAGCCAAGGGACAGGGGCGAACTATGGCTACACCTTC
CASSQGTGANYGYTF
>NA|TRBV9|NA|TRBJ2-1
TGTGCCAGCAGTGCGAGCCTTGTCGATGAGCAGTTCTTC
CASSASLVDEQFF
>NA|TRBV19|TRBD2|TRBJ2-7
TGTGCCAGTAGTGCCTGGGAGGGGAGGAACGAGCAGTACTTC
CASSAWEGRNEQYF
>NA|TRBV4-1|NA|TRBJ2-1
TGCGCCAGCAGCCAAGATTTTTCGGGATTTAATGAGCAGTTCTTC
CASSQDFSGFNEQFF
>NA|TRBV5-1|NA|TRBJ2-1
TGCGCCAGCAGCTTTCCGGGGTTCAATGAGCAGTTCTTC
CASSFPGFNEQFF
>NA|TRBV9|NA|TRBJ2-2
TGTGCCAGCAGCGTCCGGGACAAGAACACCGGGGAGCTGTTTTTT
CASSVRDKNTGELFF
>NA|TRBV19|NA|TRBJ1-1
TGTGCCAGTAGTTGGGACACCACGAACACTGAAGCTTTCTTT
CASSWDTTNTEAFF
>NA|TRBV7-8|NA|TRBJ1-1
TGTGCCAGCAGCTTAGCCCGGACAGAGAACACTGAAGCTTTCTTT
CASSLARTENTEAFF
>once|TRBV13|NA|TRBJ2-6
TGTGCCAGCAGCTTAGTCCCCCGCTCTGGGGCCAACGTCCTGACTTTC
CASSLVPRSGANVLTF
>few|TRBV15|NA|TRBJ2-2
TGTGCCACCAGCAGGGCGGGCACCGGGGAGCTGTTTTTT
CATSRAGTGELFF
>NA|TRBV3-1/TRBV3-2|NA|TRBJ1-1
TGTGCCAGCAGCCAAGGCAGGTCGAGGAACACTGAAGCTTTCTTT
CASSQGRSRNTEAFF
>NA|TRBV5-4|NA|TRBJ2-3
TGTGCCAGCACCCCCGGCGGGACAGATACGCAGTATTTT
CASTPGGTDTQYF
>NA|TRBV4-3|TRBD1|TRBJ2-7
TGCGCCAGCAGACCCGGGACAGGCGATCCCTACGAGCAGTACTTC
CASRPGTGDPYEQYF
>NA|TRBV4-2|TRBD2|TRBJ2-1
TGTGCCAGCAGCCAAGCTGCAGCGGGAGCTTACAATGAGCAGTTCTTC
CASSQAAAGAYNEQFF